The T cell receptor (beta chain) described here comes from a study of CD8 T cells in Susac syndrome. When the RNA was reverse transcribed, random hexamers were used with an input of about 0.45 to 1 ug. TCRdb ran MiXCR on the immunoSEQ multiplex PCR reads and lists one entry per CDR3 protein. The data contain fewer than 150,000 distinct CDR3 sequences, approximately 89% of them singletons. The CDR3 has 12 amino acids. Germline CDR1 is LGHNT and CDR2 is FRNRAP. The V gene lost 5 bases and the J gene lost 7 bases, with 9 bases spanning the gap. The source material was CD8+ T cells from PBMCs. The receptor was derived from a human donor with multiple sclerosis. The chain links TRBV12-5 to TRBJ2-1, with D hard to call. The CDR3 DNA is TGTGCTAGTGGTCTCCGCCAGAATGAGCAGTTCTTC. Encoded protein: CASGLRQNEQFF.